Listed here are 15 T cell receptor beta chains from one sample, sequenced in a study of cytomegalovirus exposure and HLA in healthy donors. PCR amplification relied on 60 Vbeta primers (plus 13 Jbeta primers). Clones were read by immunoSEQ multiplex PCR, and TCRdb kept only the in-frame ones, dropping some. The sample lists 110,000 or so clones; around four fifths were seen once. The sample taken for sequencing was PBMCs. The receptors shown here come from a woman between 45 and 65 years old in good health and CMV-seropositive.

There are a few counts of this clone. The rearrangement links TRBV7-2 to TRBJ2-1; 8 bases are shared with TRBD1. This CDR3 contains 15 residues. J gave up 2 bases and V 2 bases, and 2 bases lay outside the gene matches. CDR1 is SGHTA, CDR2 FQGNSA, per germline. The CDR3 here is CASSLQGAPYNEQFF. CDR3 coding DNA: TGTGCCAGCAGCTTACAGGGGGCCCCCTACAATGAGCAGTTCTTC. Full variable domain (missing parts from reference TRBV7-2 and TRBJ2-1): GAGVSQSPSNKVTEKGKDVELRCDPISGHTALYWYRQSLGQGLEFLIYFQGNSAPDKSGLPSDRFSAERTGGSVSTLTIQRTQQEDSAVYLCASSLQGAPYNEQFFGPGTRLTVL.

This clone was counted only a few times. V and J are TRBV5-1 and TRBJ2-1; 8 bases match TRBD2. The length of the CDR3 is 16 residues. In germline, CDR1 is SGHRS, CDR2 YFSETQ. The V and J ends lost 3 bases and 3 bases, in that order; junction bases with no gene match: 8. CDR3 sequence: CASSSMSGGRYNEQFF. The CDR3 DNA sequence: TGCGCCAGCAGCTCTATGTCGGGGGGGCGCTACAATGAGCAGTTCTTC.

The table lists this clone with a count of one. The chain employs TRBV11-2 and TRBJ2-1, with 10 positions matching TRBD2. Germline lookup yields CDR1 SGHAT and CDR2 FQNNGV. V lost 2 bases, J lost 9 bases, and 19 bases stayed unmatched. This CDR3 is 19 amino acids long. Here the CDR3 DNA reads TGTGCCAGCAGCTTACGTCCGGGGGAGAAGCGGGAGGGTGGCAGTGAGCAGTTCTTC. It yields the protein CASSLRPGEKREGGSEQFF. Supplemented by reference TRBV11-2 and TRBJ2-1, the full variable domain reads EAGVAQSPRYKIIEKRQSVAFWCNPISGHATLYWYQQILGQGPKLLIQFQNNGVVDDSQLPKDRFSAERLKGVDSTLKIQPAKLEDSAVYLCASSLRPGEKREGGSEQFFGPGTRLTVL.

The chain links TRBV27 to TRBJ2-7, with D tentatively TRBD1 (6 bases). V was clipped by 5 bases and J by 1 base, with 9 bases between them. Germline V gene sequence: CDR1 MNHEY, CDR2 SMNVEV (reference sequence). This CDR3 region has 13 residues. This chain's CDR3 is CASSHTGSYEQYF. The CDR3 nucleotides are TGTGCCAGCAGTCACACAGGGTCCTACGAGCAGTACTTC.

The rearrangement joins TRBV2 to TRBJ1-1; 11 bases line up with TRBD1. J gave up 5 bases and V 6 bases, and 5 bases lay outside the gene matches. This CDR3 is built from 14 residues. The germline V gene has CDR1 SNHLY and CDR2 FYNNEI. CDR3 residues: CASRPGQGGTEAFF. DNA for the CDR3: TGTGCCAGCAGGCCGGGACAGGGGGGTACTGAAGCTTTCTTT.

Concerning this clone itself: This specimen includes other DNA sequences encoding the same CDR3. The DNA for the CDR3 is TGCGCCAGCAGCCAAGGGCGGGGTCGGGGCGCCCCAGAGACCCAGTACTTC. Amino acids: CASSQGRGRGAPETQYF. The genes are TRBV4-1 and TRBJ2-5; D possibly corresponds to TRBD2 (6 bases). Germline V CDR1 and CDR2: MGHRA, YSYEKL. Trimming pared 1 base from V and 4 bases from J, leaving 19 bases between. The CDR3 sequence is 17 residues long.

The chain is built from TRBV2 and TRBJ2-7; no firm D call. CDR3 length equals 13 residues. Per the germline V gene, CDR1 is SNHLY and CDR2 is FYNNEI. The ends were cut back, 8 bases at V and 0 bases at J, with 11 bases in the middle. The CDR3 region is CASGVALSYEQYF. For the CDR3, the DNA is TGTGCCAGCGGTGTGGCCCTCTCCTACGAGCAGTACTTC.

The CDR3: CASSHRDNQETQYF. In nucleotides, the CDR3 is TGTGCCAGCAGCCACCGGGACAACCAAGAGACCCAGTACTTC. The chain joins TRBV6-5 to TRBJ2-5; the D gene is possibly TRBD1 (6 bases). The germline V gene encodes CDR1 MNHEY and CDR2 SVGAGI. V lost 6 bases and J 0 bases, leaving 11 bases between the germline ends. The CDR3 contains 14 residues.

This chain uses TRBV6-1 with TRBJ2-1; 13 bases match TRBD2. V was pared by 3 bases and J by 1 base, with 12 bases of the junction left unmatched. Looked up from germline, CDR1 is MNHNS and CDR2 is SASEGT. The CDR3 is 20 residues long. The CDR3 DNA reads TGTGCCAGCAGTGACCCCGGGACTAGCGGGATCCTAACATCCTACAATGAGCAGTTCTTC. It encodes CASSDPGTSGILTSYNEQFF.

The CDR3 DNA reads TGTGCCAGCACCCCGGCCGTGGAGGCTTTCTTT. Protein sequence: CASTPAVEAFF. The V gene is TRBV6-1, the J gene TRBJ1-1, with D unclear. Deletions cut 7 bases from V and 11 bases from J, with 14 bases between. Germline V gene lookup returns CDR1 MNHNS and CDR2 SASEGT. This CDR3 is built from 11 residues.

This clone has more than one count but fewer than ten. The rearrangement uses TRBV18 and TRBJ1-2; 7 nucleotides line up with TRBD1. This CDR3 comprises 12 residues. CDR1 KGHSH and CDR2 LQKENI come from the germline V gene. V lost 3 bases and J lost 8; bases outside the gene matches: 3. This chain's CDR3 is CASSPDRDGYTF. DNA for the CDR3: TGTGCCAGCTCACCCGACAGGGACGGCTACACCTTC.

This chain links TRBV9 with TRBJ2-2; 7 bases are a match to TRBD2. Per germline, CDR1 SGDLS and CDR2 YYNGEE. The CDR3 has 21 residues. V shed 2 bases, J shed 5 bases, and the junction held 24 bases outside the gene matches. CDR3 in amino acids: CASSVTGREREAAGWTGELFF. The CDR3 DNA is TGTGCCAGCAGCGTCACAGGAAGGGAGCGGGAAGCCGCGGGGTGGACCGGGGAGCTGTTTTTT.

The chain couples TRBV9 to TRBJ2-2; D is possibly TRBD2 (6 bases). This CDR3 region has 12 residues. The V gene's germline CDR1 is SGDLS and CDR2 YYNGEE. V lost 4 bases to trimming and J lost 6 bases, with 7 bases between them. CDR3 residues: CASSPGAGELFF. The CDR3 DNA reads TGTGCCAGCAGCCCGGGGGCCGGGGAGCTGTTTTTT.

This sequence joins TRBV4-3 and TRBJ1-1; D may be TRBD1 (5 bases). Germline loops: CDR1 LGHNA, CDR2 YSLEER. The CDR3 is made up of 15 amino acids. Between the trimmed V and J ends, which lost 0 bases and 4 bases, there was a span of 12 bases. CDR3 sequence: CASSQDAGVSTEAFF. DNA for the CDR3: TGCGCCAGCAGCCAAGATGCGGGGGTGAGCACTGAAGCTTTCTTT.

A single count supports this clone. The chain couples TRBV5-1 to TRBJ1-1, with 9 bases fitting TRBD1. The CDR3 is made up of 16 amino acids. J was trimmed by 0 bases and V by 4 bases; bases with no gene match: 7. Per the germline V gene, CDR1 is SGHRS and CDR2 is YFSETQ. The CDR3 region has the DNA TGCGCCAGCAGCGGAGCGCGGGACAGGGTGAACACTGAAGCTTTCTTT. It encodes CASSGARDRVNTEAFF.